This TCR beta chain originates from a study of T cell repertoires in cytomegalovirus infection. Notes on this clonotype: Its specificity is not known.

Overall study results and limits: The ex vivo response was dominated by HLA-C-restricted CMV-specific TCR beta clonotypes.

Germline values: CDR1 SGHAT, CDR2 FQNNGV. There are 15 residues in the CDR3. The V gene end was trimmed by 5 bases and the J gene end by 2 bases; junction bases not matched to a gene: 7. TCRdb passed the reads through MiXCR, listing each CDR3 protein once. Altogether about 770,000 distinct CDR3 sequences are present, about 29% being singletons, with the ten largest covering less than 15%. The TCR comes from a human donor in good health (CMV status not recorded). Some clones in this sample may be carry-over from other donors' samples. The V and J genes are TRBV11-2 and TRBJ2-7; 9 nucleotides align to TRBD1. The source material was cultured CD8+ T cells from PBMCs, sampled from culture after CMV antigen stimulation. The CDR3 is CASSGWDRETYEQYV. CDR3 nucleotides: TGTGCCAGCAGCGGATGGGACAGGGAAACCTACGAGCAGTACGTC.